This T cell receptor (beta chain) was retrieved from a study of T cells in Graves' hyperthyroidism and ophthalmopathy. CDR1 is SEHNR and CDR2 is FQNEAQ in the germline V gene (reference sequence). With 5 bases removed from V and 1 base from J, the gap between germline ends came to 8 bases. The CDR3 is 13 residues long. This clonotype showed up many times. Fresh peripheral blood, around 9.3 ml of it, supplied the PBMCs. Researchers amplified the TCR beta CDR3 regions from RNA transcripts. HTBI primers were employed in a first-round RT-PCR of the TCR CDR3. TCRdb reprocessed the multiplex PCR reads with MiXCR, giving one entry per CDR3 protein. The table has around 280,000 distinct CDR3 sequences, roughly 15% seen once.

The rearrangement links TRBV7-9 to TRBJ1-2; D ambiguous. The sequence was obtained from a woman between 40 and 55 years old with Graves' hyperthyroidism. The sequenced material came from blood. The CDR3 nucleotides are TGTGCCAGCAGCCCTCCAGATAACTATGGCTACACCTTC. Amino acids: CASSPPDNYGYTF.